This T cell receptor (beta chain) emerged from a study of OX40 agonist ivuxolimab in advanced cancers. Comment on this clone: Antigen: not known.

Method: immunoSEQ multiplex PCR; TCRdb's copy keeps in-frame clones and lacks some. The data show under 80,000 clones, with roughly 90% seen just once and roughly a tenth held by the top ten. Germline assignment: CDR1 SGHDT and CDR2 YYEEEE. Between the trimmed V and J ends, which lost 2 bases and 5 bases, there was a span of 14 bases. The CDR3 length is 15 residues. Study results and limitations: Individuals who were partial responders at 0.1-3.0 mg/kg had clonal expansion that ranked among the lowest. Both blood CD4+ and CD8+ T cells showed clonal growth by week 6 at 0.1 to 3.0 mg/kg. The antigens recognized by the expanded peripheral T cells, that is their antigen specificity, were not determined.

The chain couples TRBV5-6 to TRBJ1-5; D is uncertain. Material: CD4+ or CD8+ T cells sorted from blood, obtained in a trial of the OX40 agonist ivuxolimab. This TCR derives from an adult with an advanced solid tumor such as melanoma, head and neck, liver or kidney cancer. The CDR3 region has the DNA TGTGCCAGCAGCTTCGGTTCCGACACCCATCAGCCCCAGCATTTT. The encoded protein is CASSFGSDTHQPQHF.